This TCR beta chain was recorded in a study of human thymus T cells. Repertoires were generated with immunoSEQ multiplex PCR, while TCRdb's copy carries only in-frame clones and drops some. This sample yields tens of thousands of clones, of which approximately 97% are seen a single time; 0.025% to 0.035% belongs to the top ten. This clone was seen just once. Resections from corrective heart surgery supplied the thymus tissue. The specimen sequenced was thymus tissue. The sequence was obtained from a boy under three years old with a congenital heart defect but otherwise immunologically healthy.

This CDR3 is CASSEASAGSSSYEQYF. The DNA of the CDR3 is TGTGCCAGCAGTGAAGCTTCAGCGGGAAGCAGCTCCTACGAGCAGTACTTC. The J gene is TRBJ2-7, the V gene TRBV6-1, with 7 bases lining up with TRBD2. The CDR3 is 17 amino acids. Trimming removed 0 bases from V and 0 bases from J; junction bases left unmatched: 8. Germline CDR1 is MNHNS and CDR2 is SASEGT.